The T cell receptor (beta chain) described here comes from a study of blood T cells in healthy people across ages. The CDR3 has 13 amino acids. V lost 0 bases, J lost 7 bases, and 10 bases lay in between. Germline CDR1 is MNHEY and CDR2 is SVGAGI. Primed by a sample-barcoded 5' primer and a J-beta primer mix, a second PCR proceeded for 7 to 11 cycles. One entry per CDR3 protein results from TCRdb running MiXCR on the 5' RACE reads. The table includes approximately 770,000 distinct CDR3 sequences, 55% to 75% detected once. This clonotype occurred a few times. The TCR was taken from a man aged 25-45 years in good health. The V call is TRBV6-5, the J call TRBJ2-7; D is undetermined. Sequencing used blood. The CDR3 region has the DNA TGTGCCAGCAGTTACTCGAAGTACACTGAGCAGTACTTC. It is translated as CASSYSKYTEQYF.